These T cell receptor beta chains were read from a single sample in a study of OX40 agonist ivuxolimab in advanced cancers. Method: immunoSEQ multiplex PCR; TCRdb's copy keeps in-frame clones and lacks some. The profile shows around 60,000 clones, 70% to 90% of them singletons. The source material was CD4+ or CD8+ T cells sorted from blood, sampled in a trial of the OX40 agonist ivuxolimab. These receptors were obtained from an adult with an advanced solid tumor such as melanoma, head and neck, liver or kidney cancer. The CDR3 runs from the conserved cysteine through the conserved F or W. The D gene is left open where the match is weak. Expanded clones are given a class, and other clones once, few, many or no size at all.

abundance	d_gene	v_gene	j_gene	CDR3aa	CDR3nt
NA	NA	TRBV18	TRBJ2-1	CASSLQADFGNEQFF	TGTGCCAGCTCACTACAGGCGGATTTTGGGAATGAGCAGTTCTTC
NA	NA	TRBV7-9	TRBJ2-2	CASSPPGFTGELFF	TGTGCCAGCAGCCCCCCGGGTTTCACCGGGGAGCTGTTTTTT
few	NA	TRBV28	TRBJ1-1	CASSSVDTEAFF	TGTGCCAGCAGTTCTGTAGACACTGAAGCTTTCTTT
NA	TRBD2	TRBV9	TRBJ2-7	CASSVDASGGIEQYF	TGTGCCAGCAGCGTAGATGCTAGCGGGGGAATAGAGCAGTACTTC
NA	NA	TRBV6-1	TRBJ1-2	CASRAAFVNYGYTF	TGTGCCAGCAGGGCAGCATTTGTTAACTATGGCTACACCTTC
NA	TRBD2	TRBV2	TRBJ2-2	CASSECGTSGRVSSNTGELFF	TGTGCCAGCAGTGAATGTGGGACTAGCGGGAGGGTAAGCTCGAACACCGGGGAGCTGTTTTTT
NA	NA	TRBV2	TRBJ2-5	CASSEYGRETQYF	TGTGCCAGCAGTGAATACGGGAGAGAGACCCAGTACTTC
NA	TRBD1	TRBV7-8	TRBJ1-1	CASSLRDRGSNTEAFF	TGTGCCAGCAGCCTCCGGGACAGGGGATCCAACACTGAAGCTTTCTTT
NA	NA	TRBV18	TRBJ1-5	CASSPVQNNQPQHF	TGTGCCAGCTCACCGGTGCAGAACAATCAGCCCCAGCATTTT
NA	NA	TRBV27	TRBJ1-2	CASSPPGGYGYTF	TGTGCCAGCAGCCCCCCGGGGGGCTATGGCTACACCTTC
NA	TRBD2	TRBV5-6	TRBJ2-3	CASSQTSGFSTDTQYF	TGTGCCAGCAGCCAGACTAGCGGGTTTAGCACAGATACGCAGTATTTT
NA	TRBD2	TRBV5-4	TRBJ2-1	CASSLRVAGGGEQFF	TGTGCCAGCAGCTTGAGGGTAGCGGGAGGTGGGGAGCAGTTCTTC
NA	NA	TRBV7-9	TRBJ2-3	CASSSIRDTQYF	TGTGCCAGCTCTAGCATACGGGATACGCAGTATTTT
NA	TRBD1	TRBV19	TRBJ1-3	CASTYRGQGNTIYF	TGTGCCAGTACCTACAGGGGGCAGGGAAACACCATATATTTT
NA	NA	TRBV2	TRBJ2-1	CASALNNEQFF	TGTGCCAGCGCCCTAAACAATGAGCAGTTCTTC